This T cell receptor (beta chain) was found in a study of cytomegalovirus exposure and HLA in healthy donors. Use of 60 Vbeta and 13 Jbeta primers characterized the PCR. Some clones are missing from TCRdb's copy, which holds only in-frame ones; the method was immunoSEQ multiplex PCR. The profile shows 150,000 to 200,000 clones, 80% to 85% of them singletons. The study, taken as a whole, reports: Later analysis reportedly placed an Asian-associated ancestry cluster below the roughly 630-donor mean in N-insertions. In a later analysis, a missense DCLRE1C variant was linked to TCR beta V- and J-gene trimming. Clonal expansion, a later analysis showed, was greater in HLA-associated TCR beta chains than in equally common others.

With regard to this clone: Its antigen is as yet unknown.

Germline CDR1 and CDR2: ENHRY and SYGVKD. V was pared by 7 bases and J by 6 bases, with 8 bases of the junction left unmatched. This CDR3 is built from 14 residues. The specimen was PBMCs. The receptor was isolated from a man aged 45-65 years in good health and CMV-seropositive. This sequence joins TRBV10-3 and TRBJ2-1; 8 bases match TRBD1. DNA of the CDR3: TGTGCCATCAACGGACAGGGACGGGTCAATGAGCAGTTCTTC. Protein sequence: CAINGQGRVNEQFF.